This T cell receptor (beta chain) emerged from a study of blood T cell repertoires in COVID-19. For the study at large: PBMCs, B-cell-depleted T cells, or T cells provided the cDNA or gDNA that made up the material.

Germline CDR1 and CDR2: KGHSH and LQKENI. The CDR3 totals 17 residues. V was clipped by 2 bases and J by 5 bases; unmatched bases: 5. Enrollees, roughly 18 to 89 years old, lived in 24 US areas. Sequencing was performed with immunoSEQ multiplex PCR; in TCRdb, only in-frame clones are kept and a portion is missing. The data hold roughly 200,000 clones, with 70% to 90% observed a single time. The J gene is TRBJ2-5, the V gene TRBV18; 16 nucleotides match TRBD2. This sequence originates from a woman aged 40-49 years with acute COVID-19. The sequenced sample was PBMCs or T cells enriched from blood (not recorded which). The CDR3, as DNA: TGTGCCAGCTCACCAAAGGGACTAGCGGGAGGGCCGGAGACCCAGTACTTC. This sequence encodes CASSPKGLAGGPETQYF.